This T cell receptor beta chain derives from a study of CD8 T cells in Susac syndrome. The multiple sclerosis controls were treatment-naive patients with relapsing-remitting disease that was stable or active. CD8+ and CD4+ T cells were negatively isolated; TEMRA cells were FACS-enriched. Random hexamers were used to reverse transcribe an amount of about 0.5 to 1 ug RNA. TCR beta CDR3 was amplified by immunoSEQ covering 54 Vbeta and 13 Jbeta. One entry per CDR3 protein results from TCRdb running MiXCR on the immunoSEQ multiplex PCR reads. The data contain 150,000 to 200,000 distinct CDR3 sequences, 85% to 95% of them singletons. CDR3 length: 15 residues. Trimming pared 3 bases from V and 2 bases from J, leaving 8 bases between.

The chain couples TRBV12-3 or TRBV12-4 to TRBJ2-6; D may correspond to TRBD1 or TRBD2 (5 bases each). Sequencing was carried out using CD4+ T cells from PBMCs. The sequence was collected from a human donor with multiple sclerosis. DNA of the CDR3: TGTGCCAGCAGTTTTCGAGGGGCTGGGGCCAACGTCCTGACTTTC. It yields the protein CASSFRGAGANVLTF.